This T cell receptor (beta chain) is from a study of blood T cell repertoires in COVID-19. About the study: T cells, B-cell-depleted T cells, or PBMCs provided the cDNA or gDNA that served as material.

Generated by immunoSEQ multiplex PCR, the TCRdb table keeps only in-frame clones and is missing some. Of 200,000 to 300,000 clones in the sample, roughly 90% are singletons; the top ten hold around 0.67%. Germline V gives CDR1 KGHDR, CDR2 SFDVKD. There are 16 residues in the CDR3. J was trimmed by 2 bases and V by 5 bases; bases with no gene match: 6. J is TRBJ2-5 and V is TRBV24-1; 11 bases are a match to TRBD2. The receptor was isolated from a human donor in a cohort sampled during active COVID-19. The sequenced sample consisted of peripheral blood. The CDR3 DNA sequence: TGTGCCACCAGTGTAGGGACTAGCGGATATCAAGAGACCCAGTACTTC. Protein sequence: CATSVGTSGYQETQYF.